This is a list of T cell receptor beta chains from one sample in a study of blood T cell repertoires in COVID-19. Only in-frame clones appear in the TCRdb table, and some are missing; sequencing was by immunoSEQ multiplex PCR. The data contain over 75,000 clones, around 80% of them singletons. What was sequenced was peripheral blood. Receptors originate from a woman of 80 years or more with active or convalescent COVID-19. The CDR3 runs from the conserved cysteine through the conserved F or W. The order of the fields is V gene, clone size, D gene, J gene, CDR3 DNA, CDR3 protein. D genes are given only for firm matches. Not all rows give a size; the values are once, few, many and, for expanded clones, a class.

>TRBV28|.|.|TRBJ1-5
TGTGCCAGCACTTTACTCGGACAAATCGAAAGCAATCAGCCCCAGCATTTT
CASTLLGQIESNQPQHF
>TRBV19|.|.|TRBJ1-1
TGTGCCAGTAGGATCTCAGGGGACCACATGAACACTGAAGCTTTCTTT
CASRISGDHMNTEAFF
>TRBV11-2|.|TRBD2|TRBJ2-7
TGTGCCAGCAGCCCAAGGACTAGCGGCAGCTCCTACGAGCAGTACTTC
CASSPRTSGSSYEQYF
>TRBV5-1|.|.|TRBJ1-4
TGCGCCAGCTCCTCGGAGGGGAATGAAAAACTGTTTTTT
CASSSEGNEKLFF
>TRBV9|.|TRBD1|TRBJ1-1
TGTGCCAGCAGCCTACAGGGGTTAGCGGACACTGAAGCTTTCTTT
CASSLQGLADTEAFF
>TRBV7-3|.|TRBD2|TRBJ2-5
TGTGCCAGCAGCCCAGCGGGGGGTAGGCAGACCCAGTACTTC
CASSPAGGRQTQYF
>TRBV20-1|once|.|TRBJ1-5
TGCAGTGCTAGTGCAGGGGGCAATCAGCCCCAGCATTTT
CSASAGGNQPQHF
>TRBV19|few|.|TRBJ2-3
TGTGCCAGTAGTGGGGACAAAGAGGATACGCAGTATTTT
CASSGDKEDTQYF
>TRBV5-1|.|.|TRBJ2-2
TGCGCCAGCAGCTTGGATTTTAGCCGGAACACCGGGGAGCTGTTTTTT
CASSLDFSRNTGELFF
>TRBV6-2/TRBV6-3|.|.|TRBJ1-3
TGTGCCAGCAGTTACTGGGAGGTCCTTTCTGGAAACACCATATATTTT
CASSYWEVLSGNTIYF
>TRBV7-9|.|.|TRBJ2-2
TGTGCCAGCAGCCGACGGGGGAACACCGGGGAGCTGTTTTTT
CASSRRGNTGELFF
>TRBV3-1/TRBV3-2|.|TRBD1|TRBJ1-5
TGTGCCAGCAGCCCGCGGACAGGGGGCGCCGGCAATCAGCCCCAGCATTTT
CASSPRTGGAGNQPQHF
>TRBV7-9|.|.|TRBJ1-5
TGTGCCAGCAGTTTAGGAGGTTGGACAGGCAATCAGCCCCAGCATTTT
CASSLGGWTGNQPQHF
>TRBV7-3|.|.|TRBJ2-5
TGTGCCAGCAGCTTGTATAGCGATCAAGAGACCCAGTACTTC
CASSLYSDQETQYF